The source of this TCR beta chain is a study of blood T cell repertoires in COVID-19. For the study at large: Some COVID-19 samples were acute and others convalescent; all came from the United States, Italy and Spain. T cells, B-cell-depleted T cells, or PBMCs supplied cDNA or gDNA.

In the original workflow: Amplification of reference gene primers was used by the study to estimate nucleated cell counts. Profiling relied on immunoSEQ multiplex PCR, and the TCRdb table lists in-frame clones only, not all of them. V and J calls and clone size are copied from that table; D and trimming were computed from the DNA. The table records around 170,000 clones, around 87% of them present only once. V gave up 4 bases and J gave up 5 bases; unmatched junction bases: 3. The CDR3 length is 14 residues. Per germline, CDR1 SGHAT and CDR2 FQNNGV. Sequencing used peripheral blood. This sequence originates from a woman under 40 with active or convalescent COVID-19. The V gene is TRBV11-2, the J gene TRBJ1-1; 11 bases map to TRBD1. The CDR3 here is CASSSDRGLTEAFF. The CDR3 bases are TGTGCCAGCAGCTCGGACAGGGGGCTAACTGAAGCTTTCTTT. Based on the CDR3 plus reference TRBV11-2 and TRBJ1-1, the full variable domain is EAGVAQSPRYKIIEKRQSVAFWCNPISGHATLYWYQQILGQGPKLLIQFQNNGVVDDSQLPKDRFSAERLKGVDSTLKIQPAKLEDSAVYLCASSSDRGLTEAFFGQGTRLTVV.